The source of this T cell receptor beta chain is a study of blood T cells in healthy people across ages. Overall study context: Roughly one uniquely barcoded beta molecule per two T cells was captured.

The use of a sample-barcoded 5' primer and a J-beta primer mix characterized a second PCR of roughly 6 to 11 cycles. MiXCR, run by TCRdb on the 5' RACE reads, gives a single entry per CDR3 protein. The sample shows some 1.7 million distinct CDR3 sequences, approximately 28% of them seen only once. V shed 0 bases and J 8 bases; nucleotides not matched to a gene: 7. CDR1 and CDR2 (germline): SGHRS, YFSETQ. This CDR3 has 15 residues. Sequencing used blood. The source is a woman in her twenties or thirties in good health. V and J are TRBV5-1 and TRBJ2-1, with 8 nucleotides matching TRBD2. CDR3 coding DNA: TGCGCCAGCAGCTTGGTTAGCGGGATAGGCGATGAGCAGTTCTTC. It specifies CASSLVSGIGDEQFF.